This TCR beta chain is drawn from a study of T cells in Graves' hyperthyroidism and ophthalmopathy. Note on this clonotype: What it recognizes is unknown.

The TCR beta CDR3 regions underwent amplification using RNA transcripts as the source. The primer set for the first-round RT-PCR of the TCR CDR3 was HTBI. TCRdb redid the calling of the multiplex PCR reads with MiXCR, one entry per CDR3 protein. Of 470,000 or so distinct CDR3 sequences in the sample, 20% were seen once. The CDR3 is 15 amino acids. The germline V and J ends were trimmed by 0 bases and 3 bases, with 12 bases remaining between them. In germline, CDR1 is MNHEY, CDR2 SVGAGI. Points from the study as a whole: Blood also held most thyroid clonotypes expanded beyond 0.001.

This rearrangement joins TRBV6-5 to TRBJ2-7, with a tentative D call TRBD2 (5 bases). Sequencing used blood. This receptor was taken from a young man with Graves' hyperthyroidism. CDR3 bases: TGTGCCAGCAGTTACTCGGTAGCGAGGGACTACGAGCAGTACTTC. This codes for CASSYSVARDYEQYF.